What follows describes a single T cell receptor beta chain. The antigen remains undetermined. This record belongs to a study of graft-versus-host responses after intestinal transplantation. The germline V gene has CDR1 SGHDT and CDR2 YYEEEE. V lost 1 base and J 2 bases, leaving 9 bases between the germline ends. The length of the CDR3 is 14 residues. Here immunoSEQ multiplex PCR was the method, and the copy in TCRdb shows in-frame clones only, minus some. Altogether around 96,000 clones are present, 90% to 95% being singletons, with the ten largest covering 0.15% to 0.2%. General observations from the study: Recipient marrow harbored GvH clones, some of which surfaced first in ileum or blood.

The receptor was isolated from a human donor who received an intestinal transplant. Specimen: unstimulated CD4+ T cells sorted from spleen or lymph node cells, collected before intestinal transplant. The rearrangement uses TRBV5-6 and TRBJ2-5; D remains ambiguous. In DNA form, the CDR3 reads TGTGCCAGCAGCTTGTGGCCCATGCAAGAGACCCAGTACTTC. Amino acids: CASSLWPMQETQYF.